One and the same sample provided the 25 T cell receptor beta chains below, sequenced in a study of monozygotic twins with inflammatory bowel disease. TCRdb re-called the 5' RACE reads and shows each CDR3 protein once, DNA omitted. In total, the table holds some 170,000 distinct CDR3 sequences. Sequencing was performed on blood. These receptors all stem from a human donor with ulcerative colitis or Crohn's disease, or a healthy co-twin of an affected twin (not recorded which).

The CDR3 reads CASSLVAGETDTQYF. The chain joins TRBV12-3 or TRBV12-4 to TRBJ2-3; the D call of TRBD2 rests on TCRdb alone, since no DNA is present to check it. This CDR3 region has 15 residues.

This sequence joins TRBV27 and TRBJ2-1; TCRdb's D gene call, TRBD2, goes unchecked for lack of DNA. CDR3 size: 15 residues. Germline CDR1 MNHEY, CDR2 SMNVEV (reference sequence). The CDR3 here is CASTLLAGGPNEQFF.

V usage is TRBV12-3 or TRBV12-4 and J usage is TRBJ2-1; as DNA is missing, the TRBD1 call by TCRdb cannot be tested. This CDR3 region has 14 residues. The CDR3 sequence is CASSPGQGFSEQFF.

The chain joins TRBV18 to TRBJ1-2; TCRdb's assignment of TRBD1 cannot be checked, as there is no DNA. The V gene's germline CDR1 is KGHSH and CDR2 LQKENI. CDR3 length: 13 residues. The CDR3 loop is CASSPGAGDGYTF.

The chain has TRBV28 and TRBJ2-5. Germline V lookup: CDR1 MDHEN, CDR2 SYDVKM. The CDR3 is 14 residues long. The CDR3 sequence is CASSSHLVWETQYF.

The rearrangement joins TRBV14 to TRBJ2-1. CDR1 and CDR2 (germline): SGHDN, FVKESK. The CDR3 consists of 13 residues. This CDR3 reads CASSQAGRDEQFF. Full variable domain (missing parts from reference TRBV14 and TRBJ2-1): EAGVTQFPSHSVIEKGQTVTLRCDPISGHDNLYWYRRVMGKEIKFLLHFVKESKQDESGMPNNRFLAERTGGTYSTLKVQPAELEDSGVYFCASSQAGRDEQFFGPGTRLTVL.

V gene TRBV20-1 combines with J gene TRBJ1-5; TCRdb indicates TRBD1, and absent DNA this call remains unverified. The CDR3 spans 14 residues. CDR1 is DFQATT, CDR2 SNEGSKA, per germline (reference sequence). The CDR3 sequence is CSARTGGLGQPQHF.

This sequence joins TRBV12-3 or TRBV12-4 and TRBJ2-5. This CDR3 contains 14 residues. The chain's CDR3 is CASSLGAAKETQYF.

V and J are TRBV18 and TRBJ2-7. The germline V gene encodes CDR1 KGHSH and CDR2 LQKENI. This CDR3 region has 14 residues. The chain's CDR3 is CASSPSGISYEQYF.

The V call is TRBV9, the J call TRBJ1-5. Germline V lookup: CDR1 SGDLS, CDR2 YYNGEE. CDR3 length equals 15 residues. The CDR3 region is CASSTSIGETQPQHF. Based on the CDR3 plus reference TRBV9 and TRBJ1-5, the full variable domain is DSGVTQTPKHLITATGQRVTLRCSPRSGDLSVYWYQQSLDQGLQFLIQYYNGEERAKGNILERFSAQQFPDLHSELNLSSLELGDSALYFCASSTSIGETQPQHFGDGTRLSIL.

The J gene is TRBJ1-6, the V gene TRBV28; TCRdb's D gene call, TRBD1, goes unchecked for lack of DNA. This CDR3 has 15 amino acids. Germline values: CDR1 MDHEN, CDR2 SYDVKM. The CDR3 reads CASSTDREGFSPLHF.

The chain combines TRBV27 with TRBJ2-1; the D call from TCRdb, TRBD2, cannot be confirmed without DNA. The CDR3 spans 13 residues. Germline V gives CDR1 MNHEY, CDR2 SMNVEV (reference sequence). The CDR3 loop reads CASSLLGQNEQFF.

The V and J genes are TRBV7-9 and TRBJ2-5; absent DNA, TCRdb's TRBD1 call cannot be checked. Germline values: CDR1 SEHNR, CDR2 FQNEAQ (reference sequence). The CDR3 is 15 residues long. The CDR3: CASSLRAGEQETQYF.

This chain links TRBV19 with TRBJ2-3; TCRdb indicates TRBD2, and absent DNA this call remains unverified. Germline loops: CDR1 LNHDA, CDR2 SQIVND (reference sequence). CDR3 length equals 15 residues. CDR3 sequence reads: CASSNGLVSTDTQYF.

CDR3 sequence reads: CASSTIRAVDNSPLHF. The V gene is TRBV27, the J gene TRBJ1-6; TCRdb reports TRBD1, a call that lacks DNA to check it against. Germline-derived CDR1 and CDR2 are MNHEY and SMNVEV (reference sequence). This CDR3 contains 16 residues.

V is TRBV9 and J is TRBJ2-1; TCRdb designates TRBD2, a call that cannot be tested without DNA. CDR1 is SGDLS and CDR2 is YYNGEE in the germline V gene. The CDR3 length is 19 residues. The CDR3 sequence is CASSSSGLPKSQLWNEQFF.

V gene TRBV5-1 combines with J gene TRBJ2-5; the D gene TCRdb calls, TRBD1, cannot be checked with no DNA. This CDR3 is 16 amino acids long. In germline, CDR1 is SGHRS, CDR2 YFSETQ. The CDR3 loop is CASSLAPGQEEETQYF.

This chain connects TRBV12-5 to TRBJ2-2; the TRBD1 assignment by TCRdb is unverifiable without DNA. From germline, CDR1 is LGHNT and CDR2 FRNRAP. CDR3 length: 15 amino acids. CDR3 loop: CASGLNRGNTGELFF.

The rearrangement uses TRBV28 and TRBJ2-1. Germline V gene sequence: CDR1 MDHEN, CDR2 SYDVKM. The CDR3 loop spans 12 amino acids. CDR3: CASSLNLNEQFF.

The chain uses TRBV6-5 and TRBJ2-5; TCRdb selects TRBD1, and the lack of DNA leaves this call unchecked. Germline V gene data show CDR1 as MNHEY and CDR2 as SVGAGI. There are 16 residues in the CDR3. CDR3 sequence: CASSSITGLPRETQYF.

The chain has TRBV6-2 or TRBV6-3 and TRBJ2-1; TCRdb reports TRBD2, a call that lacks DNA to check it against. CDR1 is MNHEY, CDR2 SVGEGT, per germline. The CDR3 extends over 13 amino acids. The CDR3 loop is CASATGTNNEQFF.

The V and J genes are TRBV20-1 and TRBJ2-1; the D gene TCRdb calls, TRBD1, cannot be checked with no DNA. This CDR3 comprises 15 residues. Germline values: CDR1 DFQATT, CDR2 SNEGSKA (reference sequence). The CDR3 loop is CSADTGTGPYNEQFF.

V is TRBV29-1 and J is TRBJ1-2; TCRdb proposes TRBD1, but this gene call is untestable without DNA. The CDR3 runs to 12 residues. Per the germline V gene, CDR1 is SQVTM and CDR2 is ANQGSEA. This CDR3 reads CSVEPLTYGYTF.

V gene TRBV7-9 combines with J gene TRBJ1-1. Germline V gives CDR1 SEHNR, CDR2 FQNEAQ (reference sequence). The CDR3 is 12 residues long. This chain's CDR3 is CASSGRGTEAFF. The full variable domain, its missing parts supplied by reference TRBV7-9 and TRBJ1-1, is DTGVSQNPRHKITKRGQNVTFRCDPISEHNRLYWYRQTLGQGPEFLTYFQNEAQLEKSRLLSDRFSAERPKGSFSTLEIQRTEQGDSAMYLCASSGRGTEAFFGQGTRLTVV.

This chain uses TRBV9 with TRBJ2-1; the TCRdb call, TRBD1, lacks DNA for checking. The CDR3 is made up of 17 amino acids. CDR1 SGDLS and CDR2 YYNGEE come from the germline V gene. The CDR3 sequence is CASSAPVQGSAYNEQFF.